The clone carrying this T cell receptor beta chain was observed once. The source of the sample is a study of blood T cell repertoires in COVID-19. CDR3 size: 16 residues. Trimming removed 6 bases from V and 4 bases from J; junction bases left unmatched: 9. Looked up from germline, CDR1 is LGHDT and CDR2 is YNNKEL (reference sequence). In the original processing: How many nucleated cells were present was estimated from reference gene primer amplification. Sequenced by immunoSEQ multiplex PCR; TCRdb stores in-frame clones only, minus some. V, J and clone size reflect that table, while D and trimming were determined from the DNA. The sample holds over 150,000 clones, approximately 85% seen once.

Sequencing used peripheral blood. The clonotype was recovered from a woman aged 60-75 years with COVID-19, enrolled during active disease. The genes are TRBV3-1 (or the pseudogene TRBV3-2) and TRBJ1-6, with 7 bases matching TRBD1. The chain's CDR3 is CASSQTGPWYNSPLHF. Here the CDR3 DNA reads TGTGCCAGCAGTCAGACAGGGCCGTGGTATAATTCACCCCTCCACTTT.